The rows below give T cell receptor beta chains drawn from one sample of a study of T cell repertoires in cytomegalovirus infection. TCRdb reprocessed the reads with MiXCR, giving one entry per CDR3 protein. This sample has 480,000 or so distinct CDR3 sequences, with 10% to 12% found just once. Material: PBMCs. The receptors shown here come from a human donor in good health (CMV status not recorded). Some clones in this sample may be carry-over from other donors' samples. Both conserved end residues are part of each CDR3. Each record gives: CDR3 DNA, CDR3 protein, clone size, D gene, J gene, V gene. D genes are given only for firm matches. Size is stated for part of the rows, as once, few or many counts, or as a class when the clone is expanded.

TGTGCCAGCAGCTTAATGGGCGGGGGGGCCTCCGGGGAGCTGTTTTTT | CASSLMGGGASGELFF | many | TRBD2 | TRBJ2-2 | TRBV11-2
TGTGCCATCAGTGACGGGGAGGCTGAAGCTTTCTTT | CAISDGEAEAFF | many | . | TRBJ1-1 | TRBV10-3
TGCAGTGCTAGAGGTTCCGGGAGGGCCATAGATACGCAGTATTTT | CSARGSGRAIDTQYF | . | TRBD2 | TRBJ2-3 | TRBV20-1
TGTGCCAGCAGCGTTGACAGCGACACCGGGGAGCTGTTTTTT | CASSVDSDTGELFF | few | . | TRBJ2-2 | TRBV5-4
TGTGCCAGCAGCTCAGTAGCACTAGCAGGGGCCAATGAGCAGTTCTTC | CASSSVALAGANEQFF | . | . | TRBJ2-1 | TRBV11-2
TGTGCCAGCAAGGAAAAAGTAAATTCACCCCTCCACTTT | CASKEKVNSPLHF | many | . | TRBJ1-6 | TRBV7-9
TGTGCCAGCAGCCAAGCTGGGACTGGTTACACTGAAGCTTTCTTT | CASSQAGTGYTEAFF | . | . | TRBJ1-1 | TRBV3-1
TGTGCCAGCAGTTCTCGACAGGGGGCAAAGACCCAGTACTTC | CASSSRQGAKTQYF | many | TRBD1 | TRBJ2-5 | TRBV7-9
TGTGCCAGCTCACCTTCCTCCCCAGGGAACACTGAAGCTTTCTTT | CASSPSSPGNTEAFF | many | . | TRBJ1-1 | TRBV18
TGCAGTGCTGAACAGGGAGGTACGCAGTATTTT | CSAEQGGTQYF | . | . | TRBJ2-3 | TRBV20-1
TGTGCCAGCAGCATGACTAGCGGGATGTCACCCGGGGAGCTGTTTTTT | CASSMTSGMSPGELFF | many | TRBD2 | TRBJ2-2 | TRBV7-2
TGTGCCAGCAGTCCCCCTGGTGAAGCTTTCTTT | CASSPPGEAFF | . | . | TRBJ1-1 | TRBV12-3/TRBV12-4
TGTGCCAGCAGCCAAGATAGAGAGGCTACGCAGTATTTT | CASSQDREATQYF | many | . | TRBJ2-3 | TRBV3-1
TGCAGTGCTACAGGGGCCAATCAGCCCCAGCATTTT | CSATGANQPQHF | many | . | TRBJ1-5 | TRBV20-1
TGTGCCAGCAGCTTAGAAGGGGGCGCATCAGAAAACGAGCAGTACTTC | CASSLEGGASENEQYF | many | TRBD1 | TRBJ2-7 | TRBV7-8
TGCGCCAGCAGTCAAGGGAGACAGGTCCCGTGCCATGAGCAGTTCTTC | CASSQGRQVPCHEQFF | few | . | TRBJ2-1 | TRBV23-1
TGTGCCAGCAGACCTGGGGACCTAAGCAATCAGCCCCAGCATTTT | CASRPGDLSNQPQHF | many | . | TRBJ1-5 | TRBV2
TGTGCCTCCTCCGGGACAGGGGGCGCAGATACGCAGTATTTT | CASSGTGGADTQYF | . | TRBD1 | TRBJ2-3 | TRBV10-3
TGTGCCAGCCGCGTGGCGGGAGGGCTTCCCTACGAGCAGTACTTC | CASRVAGGLPYEQYF | . | TRBD2 | TRBJ2-7 | TRBV28
TGTGCCAGCAGCCAGAATAGCGGGGGTCGCACAGATACGCAGTATTTT | CASSQNSGGRTDTQYF | many | TRBD2 | TRBJ2-3 | TRBV3-1
TGCAGTGCTCTGGACAGAAACCAAGAGACCCAGTACTTC | CSALDRNQETQYF | . | . | TRBJ2-5 | TRBV20-1
TGCAGTGCTAGAGATAGGGGCCAAGGTCCCGAGACCCAGTACTTC | CSARDRGQGPETQYF | . | . | TRBJ2-5 | TRBV20-1
TGCAGTGCGACCGGGACAGGGGTGGCATCCTACGAGCAGTACTTC | CSATGTGVASYEQYF | many | TRBD1 | TRBJ2-7 | TRBV20-1
TGTGCCAGCAGTTTAGCCGCAGGACTAGCGGGCTACGAGCAGTACTTC | CASSLAAGLAGYEQYF | . | TRBD2 | TRBJ2-7 | TRBV12-3/TRBV12-4
TGCGCCAGCAGTGAGTCTGACCCCCTGTCAACTAATGAAAAACTGTTTTTT | CASSESDPLSTNEKLFF | few | . | TRBJ1-4 | TRBV10-2
TGTGCCAGCAGCCACACGGGCTCGGGCCAGCCCCAGCATTTT | CASSHTGSGQPQHF | many | . | TRBJ1-5 | TRBV3-1
TGTGCCAGCAGCCACAGGACAGGGCGCACAGATACGCAGTATTTT | CASSHRTGRTDTQYF | many | TRBD1 | TRBJ2-3 | TRBV12-3/TRBV12-4
TGCAGTGCTACCAAGGATGGGGAGACCCAGTACTTC | CSATKDGETQYF | few | . | TRBJ2-5 | TRBV20-1
TGCAGCGTGCTCGCAGGGGGCGACTATGGCTACACCTTC | CSVLAGGDYGYTF | . | TRBD1 | TRBJ1-2 | TRBV29-1
TGTGCCAGCAGTGAACCCCGGCCTGAAGCTTTCTTT | CASSEPRPEAFF | . | . | TRBJ1-1 | TRBV2
TGCAGCGTGGGACTAGCGGGGGACGACCAAGAGACCCAGTACTTC | CSVGLAGDDQETQYF | many | TRBD2 | TRBJ2-5 | TRBV29-1
TGTGCCAGCAGCTTGATCGAAGAAGGATTACAGGGGGATAACGGCTACACCTTC | CASSLIEEGLQGDNGYTF | many | TRBD1 | TRBJ1-2 | TRBV5-6
TGTGCCAGCAGCCCGACTTTCCGGGGGGGCTCGAACACCGGGGAGCTGTTTTTT | CASSPTFRGGSNTGELFF | many | TRBD2 | TRBJ2-2 | TRBV11-2
TGTGCCAGCAGTGGGACGGGGACTAGCGGAAAAGAGACCCAGTACTTC | CASSGTGTSGKETQYF | many | TRBD2 | TRBJ2-5 | TRBV6-1
TGCGCCAGCAGCCACCCGGTGTTTGGGACCGGGGAGCTGTTTTTT | CASSHPVFGTGELFF | many | . | TRBJ2-2 | TRBV4-1
TGCAGTCTTGGACAGGGGGATGGCTACACCTTC | CSLGQGDGYTF | . | TRBD1 | TRBJ1-2 | TRBV29-1
TGTGCCAGCAGCTCCCCGGGACAGGCGAGGGAGACCCAGTACTTC | CASSSPGQARETQYF | . | TRBD1 | TRBJ2-5 | TRBV7-6
TGCGCCAGCAGTCAAAAGACTCGATATGGGATAAACATTCAGTACTTC | CASSQKTRYGINIQYF | few | . | TRBJ2-4 | TRBV23-1
TGTACCAGCAGCTTAGGGGCAGGGGGCGGAGAGACCCAGTACTTC | CTSSLGAGGGETQYF | once | TRBD1 | TRBJ2-5 | TRBV11-2
TGTGCCAGCTCTAAGCGGGGTTTCTACGAGCAGTACTTC | CASSKRGFYEQYF | many | TRBD2 | TRBJ2-7 | TRBV7-9
TGTGCCAGCACCCGTCGCGGCGGGAGCTCCTACAATGAGCAGTTCTTC | CASTRRGGSSYNEQFF | few | TRBD2 | TRBJ2-1 | TRBV27
TGTGCCAGCAGTTTATCACCCAGCTCCCTGGCCGATAACACCGGGGAGCTGTTTTTT | CASSLSPSSLADNTGELFF | . | . | TRBJ2-2 | TRBV27
TGTGCCAGCAGCTCCGGGCGAAACAATGCCTACGAGCAGTACTTC | CASSSGRNNAYEQYF | few | . | TRBJ2-7 | TRBV2
TGCAGTGCTAGGCTCCCAGGGAGGAGCACTGAAGCTTTCTTT | CSARLPGRSTEAFF | few | . | TRBJ1-1 | TRBV20-1
TGTGCCAGCAGTTCCTACAGGGTGGACGAGCAGTACTTC | CASSSYRVDEQYF | once | . | TRBJ2-7 | TRBV27
TGTGCCAGCAGCCCCGGACAGGGCGTCTCTGGGGCCAACGTCCTGACTTTC | CASSPGQGVSGANVLTF | few | TRBD1 | TRBJ2-6 | TRBV13
TGTGCCACCAGTGATTCTCTGGACGCCAAAAACATTCAGTACTTC | CATSDSLDAKNIQYF | many | . | TRBJ2-4 | TRBV24-1
TGTGCCATCAGTTCCTATGGGCAGGGCGACCCTGAAGCTTTCTTT | CAISSYGQGDPEAFF | . | . | TRBJ1-1 | TRBV10-3
TGTGCCAGCAGTCGTGATATTACAGGCGGGACTAATGAGCAGTTCTTC | CASSRDITGGTNEQFF | many | . | TRBJ2-1 | TRBV6-5
TGTGCCAGCAGCCAATATCCAGGGAACAATTCACCCCTCCACTTT | CASSQYPGNNSPLHF | few | . | TRBJ1-6 | TRBV5-5
TGTGCCAGCAGCCCAGGGGCTCCCTGGGGGGCAGACACAGATACGCAGTATTTT | CASSPGAPWGADTDTQYF | many | . | TRBJ2-3 | TRBV7-3
TGTGCCAGCAGTTTCCAGGAAAATTCACCCCTCCACTTT | CASSFQENSPLHF | many | . | TRBJ1-6 | TRBV27
TGTGCCAGCACCATAGGGGGAATGGGCTACACCTTC | CASTIGGMGYTF | . | . | TRBJ1-2 | TRBV28
TGCAGTGCTAGCGGACTAGCGGGAGGGTCAGATACGCAGTATTTT | CSASGLAGGSDTQYF | . | TRBD2 | TRBJ2-3 | TRBV20-1
TGTGCCAGCAGTTTAGAGGGACTAGCGGACTACGAGCAGTACTTC | CASSLEGLADYEQYF | . | TRBD2 | TRBJ2-7 | TRBV27
TGCAGTGCTAGAGTGGGACCCTTCACCGGGGAGCTGTTTTTT | CSARVGPFTGELFF | . | . | TRBJ2-2 | TRBV20-1
TGTGCCAGCACCAGGCCGGGACTAGTAGAAGAGACCCAGTACTTC | CASTRPGLVEETQYF | many | TRBD2 | TRBJ2-5 | TRBV7-9
TGTGCCAGCAGCGTAACGACTACTCGCGGGGTATCCTCTGGGGCCAACGTCCTGACTTTC | CASSVTTTRGVSSGANVLTF | . | . | TRBJ2-6 | TRBV9
TGTGCCAGCAGCCCCTCCCGGGACAGGAGAGGGACTGAAGCTTTCTTT | CASSPSRDRRGTEAFF | many | TRBD1 | TRBJ1-1 | TRBV7-8
TGTGCCAGCAGCTTAGTGGCTAGTTCACCCTACGAGCAGTACTTC | CASSLVASSPYEQYF | few | . | TRBJ2-7 | TRBV7-9